Each of the 18 T cell receptor beta chains below was sequenced from the same sample in a study of shared clonotypes between healthy human individuals (dated by TCRdb to 2018 to 2021). Receptors were amplified or captured by the immunoSEQ multiplex PCR assay. TCRdb took over this immuneACCESS table, retaining in-frame rearrangements with V and J assigned. Such tables are incomplete; in checked studies, under half of the missing clones stem from an unresolved V gene, and the remainder is unexplained. This sample comprises over a million clones, approximately 68% of them detected only once. The ten largest clones take up about 1.5% of the sample. Material: memory CD4+ T cells sorted from blood. This specimen's cell subset or site label, interpreted: CD45RA-negative fraction. Receptors were obtained from a man aged 18-30 years in good health.

V gene TRBV18 combines with J gene TRBJ2-5; TRBD2 matches 12 bases. Germline CDR1 KGHSH, CDR2 LQKENI. V lost 4 bases, J lost 1 base, and 4 bases stayed unmatched. The CDR3 spans 16 residues. The chain's CDR3 is CASSLRTSGVQETQYF. CDR3 nucleotide sequence: TGTGCCAGCTCACTGAGGACTAGCGGGGTCCAAGAGACCCAGTACTTC.

The rearrangement links TRBV6-1 to TRBJ1-2; TRBD1 might be the D (5 bases). The CDR3 extends over 15 amino acids. The V end was cut by 2 bases, the J end by 5 bases, with 15 bases between. Germline CDR1 reads MNHNS; CDR2 reads SASEGT. This chain's CDR3 is CASSESGTARYGYTF. In DNA, the CDR3 is TGTGCCAGCAGTGAATCGGGGACGGCCCGGTATGGCTACACCTTC.

The chain joins TRBV20-1 to TRBJ2-3, with D perhaps matching TRBD2 (6 bases). CDR1 DFQATT and CDR2 SNEGSKA come from the germline V gene (reference sequence). The CDR3 is 10 residues long. V lost 8 bases, J lost 8 bases, and 11 bases lay in between. The CDR3 reads CSPGGTTQYF. As DNA, the CDR3 is TGCAGTCCCGGAGGGACTACGCAGTATTTT.

The chain combines TRBV27 with TRBJ2-1; the D gene is possibly TRBD1 (6 bases). V lost 2 bases, J lost 3 bases, and 29 bases lay in between. Looked up from germline, CDR1 is MNHEY and CDR2 is SMNVEV (reference sequence). The CDR3 runs 21 residues. The CDR3 loop is CASSLRGQSSAVIGIYNEQFF. CDR3 DNA sequence: TGTGCCAGCAGTTTACGGGGACAATCGTCAGCTGTTATTGGAATCTACAATGAGCAGTTCTTC.

This clone has more than one count but fewer than ten. V and J are TRBV6-6 and TRBJ1-3; D call uncertain. The CDR3 length is 16 residues. With 0 bases removed from V and 2 bases from J, the gap between germline ends came to 11 bases. Germline CDR1 MNHNY, CDR2 SVGAGI (reference sequence). This chain's CDR3 is CASSYSSPFTGNTIYF. For the CDR3, the DNA is TGTGCCAGCAGTTACTCGAGTCCGTTTACTGGAAACACCATATATTTT.

Only a few counts were recorded for this clone. J is TRBJ2-7 and V is TRBV14; D uncertain. The CDR3 has 14 residues. Germline lookup yields CDR1 SGHDN and CDR2 FVKESK. The ends were cut back, 3 bases at V and 1 base at J, with 10 bases in the middle. The CDR3 DNA follows: TGTGCCAGCAGCCACTTCCAGACATCCTACGAGCAGTACTTC. Its translation: CASSHFQTSYEQYF.

V usage is TRBV5-1 and J usage is TRBJ1-2; D is unresolved. Between the trimmed V and J ends, which lost 6 bases and 6 bases, there was a span of 15 bases. Germline V gene sequence: CDR1 SGHRS, CDR2 YFSETQ. The CDR3 runs to 13 residues. The CDR3 protein is CASKTDPQDGYTF. DNA for the CDR3: TGCGCCAGCAAAACCGACCCGCAGGATGGCTACACCTTC.

The rearrangement joins TRBV10-2 to TRBJ1-5, with D possibly matching TRBD1 (5 bases). The V end lost 3 bases, the J end lost 7 bases, and 13 bases lay between the germline ends. CDR1 WSHSY and CDR2 SAAADI come from the germline V gene. The CDR3 is 14 amino acids. The CDR3, as DNA: TGCGCCAGCAGTGATGGCAGGGTGGTCCAGCCCCAGCATTTT. It specifies CASSDGRVVQPQHF.

Worth noting for this clone: Other nucleotide sequences in the sample specify the same CDR3. The chain uses TRBV2 and TRBJ2-7, with unresolved D. This CDR3 comprises 11 residues. Trimming removed 11 bases at V and 1 base at J, with 9 bases between. Germline-derived CDR1 and CDR2 are SNHLY and FYNNEI. The CDR3 sequence: CASGRSYEQYF. CDR3 DNA sequence: TGTGCCTCCGGACGGTCCTACGAGCAGTACTTC.

The chain employs TRBV27 and TRBJ2-6; a possible D gene is TRBD1 (6 bases). Between the trimmed V and J ends, which lost 6 bases and 1 base, there was a span of 13 bases. The CDR3 contains 16 residues. Per germline, CDR1 MNHEY and CDR2 SMNVEV (reference sequence). The CDR3: CASRGNRVSGANVLTF. CDR3 in DNA: TGTGCCAGCAGAGGGAACAGGGTTTCTGGGGCCAACGTCCTGACTTTC. Filled out from reference TRBV27 and TRBJ2-6, the complete variable domain reads EAQVTQNPRYLITVTGKKLTVTCSQNMNHEYMSWYRQDPGLGLRQIYYSMNVEVTDKGDVPEGYKVSRKEKRNFPLILESPSPNQTSLYFCASRGNRVSGANVLTFGAGSRLTVL.

This rearrangement joins TRBV5-1 to TRBJ1-4, with a possible D match to TRBD1 (5 bases). There are 15 residues in the CDR3. V dropped 3 bases and J dropped 6 bases, with 15 bases sitting between them. Germline CDR1 and CDR2: SGHRS and YFSETQ. The CDR3 loop is CASSYDRGGDEKLFF. The CDR3 bases are TGCGCCAGCAGCTACGACCGGGGAGGGGATGAAAAACTGTTTTTT.

This clone was recorded a few times. The chain is built from TRBV10-3 and TRBJ2-3; possible D gene TRBD1, 6 bases. Germline lookup yields CDR1 ENHRY and CDR2 SYGVKD. The CDR3 consists of 12 residues. V shed 11 bases and J shed 2 bases, with 11 bases lying between them. The CDR3 DNA reads as TGTGCCGGCAGGGGTGACACAGATACGCAGTATTTT. It is translated as CAGRGDTDTQYF.

The rearrangement uses TRBV7-2 and TRBJ1-2, with no clear D. CDR1 SGHTA and CDR2 FQGNSA come from the germline V gene. V was clipped by 2 bases and J by 4 bases, with 8 bases between them. The CDR3 is 13 amino acids. The CDR3 region is CASSLRAIYGYTF. CDR3 nucleotides: TGTGCCAGCAGCTTAAGGGCCATCTATGGCTACACCTTC. The entire variable domain, with the rest obtained from reference TRBV7-2 and TRBJ1-2, is as follows: GAGVSQSPSNKVTEKGKDVELRCDPISGHTALYWYRQSLGQGLEFLIYFQGNSAPDKSGLPSDRFSAERTGGSVSTLTIQRTQQEDSAVYLCASSLRAIYGYTFGSGTRLTVV.

This chain connects TRBV19 to TRBJ2-6, with D possibly TRBD1 on 5 matching bases. V shed 4 bases and J shed 2 bases, with 6 bases lying between them. From germline, CDR1 is LNHDA and CDR2 SQIVND (reference sequence). CDR3 length: 14 amino acids. The CDR3 loop reads CASSTGTGANVLTF. The CDR3 DNA is TGTGCCAGTAGTACAGGGACTGGGGCCAACGTCCTGACTTTC.

This rearrangement joins TRBV18 to TRBJ2-3, with 7 nucleotides matching TRBD2. V lost 3 bases, J lost 2 bases, and 5 bases stayed unmatched. This CDR3 has 15 amino acids. Germline CDR1 reads KGHSH; CDR2 reads LQKENI. CDR3 loop: CASSPWGGTTDTQYF. The CDR3 bases are TGTGCCAGCTCACCTTGGGGGGGGACCACAGATACGCAGTATTTT.

The chain recombines TRBV28 with TRBJ1-2; D gene unclear. The V gene lost 6 bases and the J gene lost 5 bases, with 13 bases spanning the gap. CDR3 length: 13 amino acids. The germline gives CDR1 MDHEN, CDR2 SYDVKM. CDR3 amino acids: CASSPGERYGYTF. As DNA, the CDR3 is TGTGCCAGCAGCCCCGGGGAGAGGTATGGCTACACCTTC.

The V call is TRBV29-1, the J call TRBJ2-3; a weak D match, TRBD2 (6 bases). Trimming shortened V by 3 bases and J by 3 bases, and 13 bases separated the two germline ends. Germline assignment: CDR1 SQVTM and CDR2 ANQGSEA. The CDR3 consists of 14 residues. The DNA of the CDR3 is TGCAGCGTTGATGGGCTAGCGTTAACAGATACGCAGTATTTT. The encoded protein is CSVDGLALTDTQYF.

The chain carries TRBV23-1 and TRBJ1-2, with D maybe TRBD1 (5 bases). TRBV23-1 is treated as an ORF (open reading frame) with a function not yet certain. V lost 3 bases and J 5 bases, leaving 22 bases between the germline ends. CDR3 length: 17 amino acids. The CDR3 region has the DNA TGCGCCAGCAGTCAGATCCAAGGAAAGAGAGGGGATTATGGCTACACCTTC. This translates into CASSQIQGKRGDYGYTF.